This record covers a single T cell receptor (beta chain). Antigen unknown. The PCR was carried out with 60 Vbeta primers and 13 Jbeta primers. Method: immunoSEQ multiplex PCR; TCRdb's copy keeps in-frame clones and lacks some. This sample has some 150,000 clones, with over 65% found just once. This record belongs to a study of cytomegalovirus exposure and HLA in healthy donors. Study results and limitations: Later analysis placed DRB1 highest and HLA-C lowest in TCR association rates, which differed by HLA locus. Associated with cytomegalovirus, according to the listing, were around 170 TCR beta chains.

J lost 5 bases, V lost 5 bases, and 16 bases had no gene match. The CDR3 totals 18 residues. The V gene's germline CDR1 is MDHEN and CDR2 SYDVKM. The clonotype originates from a middle-aged man in good health and CMV-seropositive. The chain joins TRBV28 to TRBJ2-5; 11 bases match TRBD2. The source material was PBMCs. The CDR3 bases are TGTGCCAGCAGTCGCGGTGGGCTAGCGGGAGGACGGGGCGAGACCCAGTACTTC. Amino acid sequence: CASSRGGLAGGRGETQYF.